The 20 T cell receptor beta chains presented below share a single source sample, sequenced in a study of T cells in women clearing cervical HPV infection. Data came from immunoSEQ multiplex PCR; TCRdb stores just in-frame clones and leaves some out. This sample's clone table lists about 48,000 clones. Input material: blood buffy coat. These receptors all stem from a woman between 18 and 70 years old with a cervical HPV16 infection that either progressed to CIN3+ or cleared (not recorded which).

In regard to this clone: The CDR3 goes on 3 residues after the read ends, and that part is filled in from the germline J gene. V is TRBV7-8 and J is TRBJ2-7; 10 bases fit TRBD2. The CDR3 length is 15 residues. CDR1 and CDR2 from the germline V gene are SGHVS and FQNEAQ. Trimming removed 1 base from V and 5 bases from J; junction bases left unmatched: 5. CDR3 DNA, as far as it was read: TGTGCCAGCAGCTTAGTAAGCGGGGGGGCTCACGAG. Protein product: CASSLVSGGAHE. The complete CDR3 reads CASSLVSGGAHEQYF.

With respect to this clone: The read terminates 3 residues ahead of where the CDR3 ends, so the germline J gene completes it. This chain connects TRBV20-1 to TRBJ1-1; 9 positions agree with TRBD1. The CDR3 extends over 13 amino acids. Germline V gene sequence: CDR1 DFQATT, CDR2 SNEGSKA (reference sequence). The part of the CDR3 DNA that was read is TGCAGTGCTAGCGGCCCGGGGACAGGGAAG. It translates to CSASGPGTGK. The entire CDR3 protein is CSASGPGTGKAFF.

As concerns this clone: Read sequence stops 3 residues before the CDR3 end, and the germline J gene provides the missing end. V is TRBV5-1 and J is TRBJ1-2, with 9 bases that match TRBD1. V shed 2 bases and J 3 bases; nucleotides not matched to a gene: 14. Germline V gene lookup returns CDR1 SGHRS and CDR2 YFSETQ. This CDR3 spans 18 amino acids. CDR3 DNA (partial): TGCGCCAGCAGCTTACGTGCCGGGACAGGGCGAAACCACTATGGC. This codes for CASSLRAGTGRNHYG. The complete CDR3 protein is CASSLRAGTGRNHYGYTF.

A word on this clone: The read ends 3 residues before the CDR3 terminus; that terminus is restored from the germline J gene. V usage is TRBV28 and J usage is TRBJ2-6; 7 bases are a match to TRBD1. The CDR3 loop spans 17 amino acids. Trimming removed 5 bases from V and 3 bases from J; junction bases left unmatched: 10. The V gene's germline CDR1 is MDHEN and CDR2 SYDVKM. Here the CDR3 reads CASSDLSRGRGANVLTF. The part of the CDR3 DNA that was read is TGTGCCAGCAGTGACCTTTCTAGGGGGCGTGGGGCCAACGTC.

Points on this clone: With the read ending 3 residues before the CDR3 end, the germline J gene is used to fill in that end. V gene TRBV5-1 combines with J gene TRBJ1-6, with unresolved D. Between the trimmed V and J ends, which lost 4 bases and 8 bases, there was a span of 13 bases. This CDR3 has 14 residues. The germline gives CDR1 SGHRS, CDR2 YFSETQ. CDR3 protein: CASSNGGFDSPLHF. The covered CDR3 bases are TGCGCCAGCAGCAATGGAGGGTTCGATTCACCC.

Concerning this clone: The sequenced fragment ends 3 residues before the CDR3 boundary, so the rest is inferred from the germline J gene. This chain uses TRBV5-1 with TRBJ2-5, with TRBD1 as a possible D gene (5 bases). Germline-derived CDR1 and CDR2 are SGHRS and YFSETQ. V gave up 7 bases and J gave up 5 bases, with 18 bases separating them. This CDR3 is built from 14 residues. The part of the CDR3 DNA that was read is TGCGCCAGCGGATTACAGGCCGCAGGGGAGACC. This sequence encodes CASGLQAAGET. The full CDR3 protein reads CASGLQAAGETQYF.

Of note for this clone: The CDR3 extends 3 residues past the end of the read, so its final part is completed from the germline J gene. The V call is TRBV11-1, the J call TRBJ1-6, with D unclear. With 4 bases removed from V and 9 bases from J, the gap between germline ends came to 16 bases. In germline, CDR1 is SGHAT, CDR2 FQDESV (reference sequence). CDR3 length equals 15 residues. The CDR3 DNA, read in part, is TGTGCCAGCAGCTACCCCGACACTAGACCTTCACCC. Amino acids: CASSYPDTRPSP. The complete CDR3 reads CASSYPDTRPSPLHF.

Regarding this clone: With the read ending 3 residues before the CDR3 end, the germline J gene is used to fill in that end. The gene calls are TRBV10-2 and TRBJ2-6; tentative D call: TRBD1 (6 bases). The CDR3 length is 15 residues. CDR1 and CDR2 (germline): WSHSY, SAAADI. V was clipped by 5 bases and J by 1 base, with 9 bases between them. The CDR3 sequence: CASSYDRSGANVLTF. The DNA read from the CDR3 is TGCGCCAGCAGTTATGACAGGTCTGGGGCCAACGTC.

As to this clone: The observed sequence ends 3 residues before the CDR3 terminus, with the missing tail filled in from the germline J gene. The rearrangement links TRBV28 to TRBJ1-1, with TRBD1 matching over 10 bases. The V and J ends lost 5 bases and 1 base, in that order; junction bases with no gene match: 4. Looked up from germline, CDR1 is MDHEN and CDR2 is SYDVKM. CDR3 length equals 15 residues. CDR3 loop: CASSLRTGGNTEAFF. The part of the CDR3 DNA that was read is TGTGCCAGCAGTCTGAGGACAGGGGGGAACACTGAA.

On this clone: The read is 3 residues too short to cover the CDR3 end, so that end is filled in from the germline J gene. The V and J genes are TRBV5-1 and TRBJ2-1, with 12 bases aligning to TRBD2. Germline assignment: CDR1 SGHRS and CDR2 YFSETQ. After removal of 3 bases from V and 5 bases from J, the junction contained 3 bases not matched to a gene. This CDR3 comprises 15 residues. CDR3 DNA (partial): TGCGCCAGCAGCTCTACTAGCGGGGGGCACAATGAG. Protein sequence: CASSSTSGGHNE. The full CDR3 protein is CASSSTSGGHNEQFF.

On this clone: The read comes to an end 3 residues before the CDR3 does, leaving the germline J gene to fill in the end. This chain uses TRBV20-1 with TRBJ2-7, with 7 bases matching TRBD1. This CDR3 has 15 residues. J lost 2 bases, V lost 1 base, and 8 bases had no gene match. Looked up from germline, CDR1 is DFQATT and CDR2 is SNEGSKA (reference sequence). CDR3 bases read: TGCAGTGCTAGAGGTTACAGGGGAGTGACCTACGAG. As protein: CSARGYRGVTYE. Given in full, the CDR3 is CSARGYRGVTYEQYF.

About this clone itself: The read ends 3 residues shy of where the CDR3 ends; the end is completed using the germline J gene. This chain links TRBV7-8 with TRBJ2-4; D is possibly TRBD1 (7 bases). The CDR3 totals 15 residues. Germline V CDR1 and CDR2: SGHVS, FQNEAQ. Trimming took off 5 bases at V and 7 bases at J, with 18 bases between the two ends. The CDR3 spells CASSPGGTVRNIQYF. The part of the CDR3 DNA that was read is TGTGCCAGCAGCCCAGGGGGGACAGTAAGGAACATT.

The part of the CDR3 DNA that was read is TGTGCCAGCAGCTTAAGGCCTTCCTACGAG. It encodes CASSLRPSYE. In full, the CDR3 is CASSLRPSYEQYF. The chain links TRBV11-3 to TRBJ2-7; D gene ambiguous. The read halts 3 residues ahead of the CDR3 end, with the missing end drawn from the germline J gene. The CDR3 is 13 residues long. The V gene's germline CDR1 is SGHNT and CDR2 YENEEA. V lost 2 bases to trimming and J lost 1 base, with 6 bases between them.

Details on this clone: Read coverage stops 3 residues before the CDR3 terminus; the germline J gene supplies the remainder. The V call is TRBV18, the J call TRBJ2-1, with TRBD2 matching over 7 bases. The CDR3 length is 14 residues. The germline V gene has CDR1 KGHSH and CDR2 LQKENI. The J segment lost 3 bases and the V segment lost 4 bases, leaving 3 bases of the junction unmatched. The CDR3 loop reads CASSRTSNYNEQFF. CDR3 DNA (partial): TGTGCCAGCTCACGGACTAGTAACTACAATGAG.

Note on this clone: Read coverage stops 3 residues before the CDR3 terminus; the germline J gene supplies the remainder. The rearrangement links TRBV4-1 to TRBJ2-3; 7 bases map to TRBD2. The CDR3 extends over 16 amino acids. The V gene end was trimmed by 4 bases and the J gene end by 2 bases; junction bases not matched to a gene: 9. Germline V gene sequence: CDR1 MGHRA, CDR2 YSYEKL. Partial CDR3 DNA: TGCGCCAGCAGCCCGAGTCTAGCGGAATTCACAGATACG. This gives the protein CASSPSLAEFTDT. The whole CDR3 protein is CASSPSLAEFTDTQYF.

Turning to this clone: The missing CDR3 end, 3 residues past where the read stops, is filled in from the germline J gene. The chain joins TRBV4-1 to TRBJ2-2; 8 bases align to TRBD1. With V trimmed by 5 bases and J by 1 base, 0 bases remained unmatched. This CDR3 has 14 residues. The germline V gene encodes CDR1 MGHRA and CDR2 YSYEKL. CDR3 sequence: CASSDRGNTGELFF. The DNA read from the CDR3 is TGCGCCAGCAGCGACAGGGGGAACACCGGGGAG.

A note on this clone: The read stops 3 residues short of the end of the CDR3; the missing end is completed from the germline J gene. V usage is TRBV30 and J usage is TRBJ1-2; 7 bases align to TRBD1. V dropped 8 bases and J dropped 3; count of bases not matched to a gene: 3. The CDR3 is made up of 11 amino acids. Germline CDR1 GTSNPN, CDR2 SVGIG (reference sequence). The CDR3 protein is CARDSYYGYTF. CDR3 DNA (partial): TGTGCCCGGGACAGTTACTATGGC.

Of note for this clone: Read coverage stops 3 residues before the CDR3 terminus; the germline J gene supplies the remainder. The V call is TRBV14, the J call TRBJ2-7, with a possible D match to TRBD1 (5 bases). Looked up from germline, CDR1 is SGHDN and CDR2 is FVKESK. V gave up 3 bases and J gave up 3 bases, with 9 bases separating them. The CDR3 runs 13 residues. The chain's CDR3 is CASSHDSVYEQYF. CDR3 bases read: TGTGCCAGCAGCCACGACAGCGTCTACGAG.

Notes on this clone: Sequencing ends 3 residues short of the CDR3 end; the germline J gene provides the rest. V gene TRBV5-5 combines with J gene TRBJ2-7; 11 positions match TRBD1. CDR1 and CDR2 from the germline V gene are SGHKS and YYEKEE (reference sequence). This CDR3 has 14 amino acids. The trim removed 2 bases at V and 5 bases at J, leaving 3 bases unmatched. Incomplete CDR3 DNA: TGTGCCAGCAGCTTACCGGGACAGGGGGACGAG. It is translated as CASSLPGQGDE. The entire CDR3 sequence reads CASSLPGQGDEQYF.

About this clone: Sequencing ends 3 residues short of the CDR3 end; the germline J gene provides the rest. The chain joins TRBV5-6 to TRBJ2-7; TRBD2 might be the D (6 bases). The CDR3 spans 15 residues. CDR1 is SGHDT and CDR2 is YYEEEE in the germline V gene. Trimming pared 0 bases from V and 0 bases from J, leaving 10 bases between. The CDR3 is CASSLGDFSSYEQYF. CDR3 bases read: TGTGCCAGCAGCTTGGGGGACTTCAGCTCCTACGAG.